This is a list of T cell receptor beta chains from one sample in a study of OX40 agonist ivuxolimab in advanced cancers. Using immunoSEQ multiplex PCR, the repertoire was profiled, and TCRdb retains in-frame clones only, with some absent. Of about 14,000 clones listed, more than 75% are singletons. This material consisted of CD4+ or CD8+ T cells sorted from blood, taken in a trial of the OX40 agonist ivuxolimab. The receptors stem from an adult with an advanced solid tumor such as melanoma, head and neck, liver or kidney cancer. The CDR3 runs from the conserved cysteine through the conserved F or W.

cdr3_aa: CASSLGLRGYEQYF
v_call: TRBV27
j_call: TRBJ2-7

cdr3_aa: CAISAGGQLNQPQHF
v_call: TRBV10-3
j_call: TRBJ1-5

cdr3_aa: CASSMAHGDTQYF
v_call: TRBV19
j_call: TRBJ2-3

cdr3_aa: CASSLVSATGNQPQHF
v_call: TRBV7-2
j_call: TRBJ1-5

cdr3_aa: CASSFPTTGIGETQYF
v_call: TRBV7-9
j_call: TRBJ2-5

cdr3_aa: CASRVNTEAFF
v_call: TRBV27
j_call: TRBJ1-1

cdr3_aa: CASSLSGQGVAKNIQYF
v_call: TRBV27
j_call: TRBJ2-4

cdr3_aa: CASSPPPPGTEAFF
v_call: TRBV18
j_call: TRBJ1-1

cdr3_aa: CASSSRDSGSHEQYF
v_call: TRBV5-1
j_call: TRBJ2-7

cdr3_aa: CASSLGGERLESETQYF
v_call: TRBV11-2
j_call: TRBJ2-5

cdr3_aa: CASSQESGPETQYF
v_call: TRBV4-1
j_call: TRBJ2-5

cdr3_aa: CASSLNGNQPQHF
v_call: TRBV27
j_call: TRBJ1-5

cdr3_aa: CASSEDRGGEQFF
v_call: TRBV25-1
j_call: TRBJ2-1

cdr3_aa: CASSEPGQPFYEQYF
v_call: TRBV6-1
j_call: TRBJ2-7